The 14 T cell receptor beta chains listed next were all sequenced from one sample in a study of response to subunit inactivated influenza vaccine. TCRdb analysed the RT-PCR reads with MiXCR anew, one entry per CDR3 protein. The sample has 560,000 or so distinct CDR3 sequences; about 8% are singletons. The sequenced sample was PBMCs from blood, obtained around 25 months after vaccination. The receptors were gathered from a man between 50 and 75 years old who received an inactivated influenza vaccine.

J is TRBJ2-3 and V is TRBV4-2, with TRBD1 matching over 8 bases. This CDR3 region has 15 residues. CDR1 is LGHNA, CDR2 YNFKEQ, per germline. V was pared by 5 bases and J by 5 bases, with 9 bases of the junction left unmatched. CDR3 amino acids: CASSSRTGSGDTQYF. In nucleotides, the CDR3 is TGTGCCAGCAGCTCCCGGACAGGGTCCGGAGATACGCAGTATTTT.

The V and J genes are TRBV28 and TRBJ1-1, with D perhaps TRBD1 (6 bases). The CDR3 is 13 residues long. CDR1 and CDR2 from the germline V gene are MDHEN and SYDVKM. Trimming pared 6 bases from V and 5 bases from J, leaving 13 bases between. The CDR3 loop is CASSQGSGTEAFF. The DNA of the CDR3 is TGTGCCAGCAGCCAGGGGTCAGGGACTGAAGCTTTCTTT.

This clonotype showed up just a few times. The rearrangement uses TRBV6-1 and TRBJ2-7, with 7 nucleotides matching TRBD2. Germline CDR1 reads MNHNS; CDR2 reads SASEGT. The trim removed 1 base at V and 0 bases at J, leaving 3 bases unmatched. The length of the CDR3 is 15 residues. The chain's CDR3 is CASSEVLAPSYEQYF. The CDR3 DNA sequence: TGTGCCAGCAGTGAAGTACTAGCGCCCTCCTACGAGCAGTACTTC.

A few counts support this clonotype. V and J are TRBV12-3 or TRBV12-4 and TRBJ1-1; D is unclear. With 7 bases removed from V and 0 bases from J, the gap between germline ends came to 12 bases. The CDR3 totals 14 residues. This chain's CDR3 is CASNPEALNTEAFF. The CDR3 bases are TGTGCCAGCAACCCCGAGGCCCTGAACACTGAAGCTTTCTTT.

The sample holds many counts of this clonotype. The V and J genes are TRBV7-8 and TRBJ2-5; 8 bases agree with TRBD2. The junction had 10 bases not matched to a gene; V was cut back by 5 bases and J by 2 bases. The germline gives CDR1 SGHVS, CDR2 FQNEAQ. The CDR3 loop spans 16 amino acids. The CDR3 DNA reads TGTGCCAGCAGCCTCCTCGCCACTAGCGGACAAGAGACCCAGTACTTC. It codes for CASSLLATSGQETQYF.

This clonotype was counted ten times or more. J is TRBJ2-3 and V is TRBV20-1, with 7 bases aligning to TRBD2. V dropped 4 bases and J dropped 2; count of bases not matched to a gene: 9. The germline V gene encodes CDR1 DFQATT and CDR2 SNEGSKA (reference sequence). This CDR3 has 15 residues. CDR3 DNA: TGCAGTGCTATGGAAGCGGGGAGCTTCACAGATACGCAGTATTTT. It is translated as CSAMEAGSFTDTQYF.

V gene TRBV6-5 combines with J gene TRBJ1-6; 9 nucleotides match TRBD1. CDR1 and CDR2 (germline): MNHEY, SVGAGI. V lost 0 bases to trimming and J lost 5 bases; unmatched junction nucleotides: 8. The CDR3 is 18 residues long. CDR3 nucleotides: TGTGCCAGCAGTTACTCGAAACGACAGGGGGTAAATAATTCACCCCTCCACTTT. Translation gives CASSYSKRQGVNNSPLHF.

This clonotype has only a few counts. V gene TRBV11-3 combines with J gene TRBJ2-5; tentative D call: TRBD2 (6 bases). The CDR3 runs to 13 residues. The germline CDR1 and CDR2 sequences are SGHNT and YENEEA. V was trimmed by 5 bases and J by 5 bases, leaving 12 bases between them. Here the CDR3 DNA reads TGTGCCAGCAGCGGGGACTCTCGGGAGACCCAGTACTTC. As protein: CASSGDSRETQYF.

This clonotype was recorded a few times. This chain joins TRBV20-1 and TRBJ2-5, with D perhaps being TRBD1 or TRBD2 (5 bases each). This CDR3 has 12 amino acids. Between the trimmed V and J ends, which lost 0 bases and 13 bases, there was a span of 15 bases. From germline, CDR1 is DFQATT and CDR2 SNEGSKA (reference sequence). The CDR3 sequence: CSARDYEGRGYF. The CDR3 DNA reads TGCAGTGCTAGAGATTACGAGGGACGGGGGTACTTC.

This clonotype occurred a few times. The chain recombines TRBV5-1 with TRBJ1-1; D possibly corresponds to TRBD1 (5 bases). V was pared by 6 bases and J by 6 bases, with 18 bases between. CDR1 is SGHRS, CDR2 YFSETQ, per germline. The CDR3 totals 14 residues. The chain's CDR3 is CASTFGTPRAEAFF. For the CDR3, the DNA is TGCGCCAGCACATTTGGGACCCCCAGGGCTGAAGCTTTCTTT. Variable domain in full (rest from reference TRBV5-1 and TRBJ1-1): KAGVTQTPRYLIKTRGQQVTLSCSPISGHRSVSWYQQTPGQGLQFLFEYFSETQRNKGNFPGRFSGRQFSNSRSEMNVSTLELGDSALYLCASTFGTPRAEAFFGQGTRLTVV.

The chain recombines TRBV6-5 with TRBJ2-7; perhaps TRBD1 as D (5 bases). Trimming shortened V by 4 bases and J by 0 bases, and 22 bases separated the two germline ends. CDR1 is MNHEY and CDR2 is SVGAGI in the germline V gene. The CDR3 is made up of 18 amino acids. This chain's CDR3 is CASSSPLRQTLSSYEQYF. CDR3 DNA: TGTGCCAGCAGTTCCCCCCTCAGACAGACACTGAGCTCCTACGAGCAGTACTTC.

This clonotype was seen repeatedly, ten times or more. The gene calls are TRBV7-8 and TRBJ1-5; possible D gene TRBD1, 6 bases. The germline CDR1 and CDR2 sequences are SGHVS and FQNEAQ. Trimming took 1 base from V and 6 from J, leaving 13 bases between them. This CDR3 region has 15 residues. CDR3 protein: CASSLGAGVGQPQHF. DNA of the CDR3: TGTGCCAGCAGCTTAGGTGCAGGGGTGGGTCAGCCCCAGCATTTT.

This clonotype was observed a few times. The chain joins TRBV9 to TRBJ2-1; 7 bases map to TRBD1. The CDR3 is 17 residues long. The germline V gene has CDR1 SGDLS and CDR2 YYNGEE. Trimming cost V 4 bases and J 8 bases; bases outside gene matches: 18. CDR3 bases: TGTGCCAGCAGCCCCCCCGCGACAGGGATATTAGGCGATGAGCAGTTCTTC. The encoded protein is CASSPPATGILGDEQFF.

The genes are TRBV18 and TRBJ2-7, with a weak D call TRBD1 (6 bases). The CDR3 runs 15 residues. V was shortened by 0 bases and J by 3 bases, with 12 bases between the two germline ends. Germline loops: CDR1 KGHSH, CDR2 LQKENI. In nucleotides, the CDR3 is TGTGCCAGCTCACCACCGGCAGGGGCCTTCTACGAGCAGTACTTC. It codes for CASSPPAGAFYEQYF.